The text below deals with one T cell receptor beta chain. This specimen belongs to a study of blood T cell repertoires in COVID-19. Overall study: Sample material is recorded as cDNA or gDNA derived from T cells, B-cell-depleted T cells, or PBMCs.

J lost 5 bases, V lost 5 bases, and 7 bases had no gene match. This CDR3 contains 15 residues. Germline CDR1 is MNHEY and CDR2 is SMNVEV (reference sequence). Participant reports of clinical history set cohort assignment. Shortly before study entry, within 2 weeks, exposed participants had met a COVID-19 case. The protocol was immunoSEQ multiplex PCR, while the TCRdb copy is restricted to in-frame clones and leaves out a portion. Counted here are around 400,000 clones, about 89% occurring once; the ten biggest clones make up roughly 0.9%. Material for sequencing was PBMCs or T cells enriched from blood (not recorded which). The origin of this receptor is a woman between 40 and 55 years old who had been exposed to COVID-19. V and J are TRBV27 and TRBJ2-1; TRBD2 aligns across 9 bases. CDR3 nucleotides: TGTGCCAGCAGTAACCCTAGCGGGAAGGACAATGAGCAGTTCTTC. Protein sequence: CASSNPSGKDNEQFF.